This entry lists 31 T cell receptor beta chains sequenced from one sample in a study of blood T cell repertoires in COVID-19. Here immunoSEQ multiplex PCR was the method, and the copy in TCRdb shows in-frame clones only, minus some. The sample contains 250,000 or so clones, roughly 86% of which appear only once. The sequencing input was PBMCs or T cells enriched from blood (not recorded which). These receptors all come from a woman under 30 who had recovered from COVID-19.

J is TRBJ2-3 and V is TRBV29-1, with D possibly TRBD1 on 6 matching bases. The CDR3 covers 16 residues. The germline V gene has CDR1 SQVTM and CDR2 ANQGSEA. V lost 3 bases to trimming and J lost 2 bases, with 18 bases between them. CDR3: CSVDGMGAYSTDTQYF. In DNA, the CDR3 is TGCAGCGTTGATGGTATGGGGGCCTATTCCACAGATACGCAGTATTTT.

The V gene is TRBV10-3, the J gene TRBJ1-3; unclear D gene. The CDR3 spans 14 residues. Germline-derived CDR1 and CDR2 are ENHRY and SYGVKD. Trimming pared 6 bases from V and 3 bases from J, leaving 12 bases between. The CDR3 DNA reads TGTGCCATCAGACCCCGGCTAGGTGGAAACACCATATATTTT. Residues: CAIRPRLGGNTIYF.

The rearrangement links TRBV5-1 to TRBJ2-2, with 9 bases lining up with TRBD2. Germline lookup yields CDR1 SGHRS and CDR2 YFSETQ. This CDR3 is built from 15 residues. V was pared by 4 bases and J by 1 base, with 2 bases of the junction left unmatched. The CDR3 DNA is TGCGCCAGCAGCCCTAGCGGGGAGAACACCGGGGAGCTGTTTTTT. Its protein is CASSPSGENTGELFF.

This clone appeared a single time. The chain couples TRBV19 to TRBJ2-1; a weak D match, TRBD1 (6 bases). The CDR3 extends over 17 amino acids. Trimming removed 3 bases at V and 0 bases at J, with 15 bases between. Germline loops: CDR1 LNHDA, CDR2 SQIVND (reference sequence). Here the CDR3 DNA reads TGTGCCAGTAGTATTATGGGGACAAAGAGCTCCTACAATGAGCAGTTCTTC. Translation gives CASSIMGTKSSYNEQFF.

The chain combines TRBV7-8 with TRBJ2-2; a weak D match, TRBD1 (5 bases). V was clipped by 2 bases and J by 0 bases, with 25 bases between them. Germline loops: CDR1 SGHVS, CDR2 FQNEAQ. This CDR3 is built from 21 residues. Here the CDR3 reads CASSLNPQWTQLLANTGELFF. The CDR3 nucleotides read TGTGCCAGCAGCTTAAACCCCCAGTGGACACAACTGCTCGCGAACACCGGGGAGCTGTTTTTT.

This chain uses TRBV30 with TRBJ2-3, with 10 bases identical to TRBD2. The length of the CDR3 is 14 residues. J was trimmed by 1 base and V by 4 bases; bases with no gene match: 2. CDR1 and CDR2 from the germline V gene are GTSNPN and SVGIG (reference sequence). CDR3 region: CAWKLAGRTDTQYF. The DNA of the CDR3 is TGTGCCTGGAAACTAGCGGGACGCACAGATACGCAGTATTTT.

This chain links TRBV7-2 with TRBJ1-1, with D possibly matching TRBD1 (6 bases). The length of the CDR3 is 14 residues. V lost 0 bases, J lost 11 bases, and 16 bases lay in between. Looked up from germline, CDR1 is SGHTA and CDR2 is FQGNSA. CDR3 protein: CASSLAVGALIAFF. CDR3 sequence (DNA): TGTGCCAGCAGCTTAGCGGTGGGGGCCCTTATTGCTTTCTTT. Filled out from reference TRBV7-2 and TRBJ1-1, the complete variable domain reads GAGVSQSPSNKVTEKGKDVELRCDPISGHTALYWYRQSLGQGLEFLIYFQGNSAPDKSGLPSDRFSAERTGGSVSTLTIQRTQQEDSAVYLCASSLAVGALIAFFGQGTRLTVV.

The gene calls are TRBV27 and TRBJ2-7; maybe TRBD1 (6 bases). This CDR3 region has 13 residues. With 4 bases removed from V and 2 bases from J, the gap between germline ends came to 9 bases. From germline, CDR1 is MNHEY and CDR2 SMNVEV (reference sequence). This CDR3 reads CASSSGETYEQYF. Written as DNA, the CDR3 is TGTGCCAGCAGTTCAGGGGAAACCTACGAGCAGTACTTC.

This chain links TRBV28 with TRBJ2-3; the D gene is possibly TRBD1 (5 bases). CDR1 is MDHEN, CDR2 SYDVKM, per germline. The V end was cut by 5 bases, the J end by 1 base, with 10 bases between. This CDR3 has 14 amino acids. CDR3: CASSLDSRTDTQYF. The DNA for the CDR3 is TGTGCCAGCAGTCTCGACAGCCGCACAGATACGCAGTATTTT.

The chain combines TRBV4-2 with TRBJ1-1; possibly TRBD1 for D (6 bases). The CDR3 loop spans 14 amino acids. Trimming pared 3 bases from V and 3 bases from J, leaving 11 bases between. Germline CDR1 and CDR2: LGHNA and YNFKEQ. This CDR3 reads CASSQVQGDTEAFF. The CDR3, as DNA: TGTGCCAGCAGCCAGGTACAGGGAGACACTGAAGCTTTCTTT.

This clone has a handful of counts. The V gene is TRBV2, the J gene TRBJ1-3, with D possibly matching TRBD1 (5 bases). The CDR3 sequence is 16 residues long. CDR1 SNHLY and CDR2 FYNNEI come from the germline V gene. V was cut by 0 bases and J by 0 bases, with 9 bases left in between. CDR3 sequence reads: CASSEAFRGSGNTIYF. The CDR3 nucleotides read TGTGCCAGCAGTGAAGCTTTTAGGGGCTCTGGAAACACCATATATTTT.

This chain joins TRBV24-1 and TRBJ2-1; 11 bases are shared with TRBD2. The junction had 11 bases not matched to a gene; V was cut back by 4 bases and J by 4 bases. There are 18 residues in the CDR3. Germline V gives CDR1 KGHDR, CDR2 SFDVKD. The CDR3 sequence: CATSEAVAGGPGYNEQFF. The CDR3 bases are TGTGCCACCAGTGAAGCCGTAGCGGGAGGGCCTGGATACAATGAGCAGTTCTTC.

The rearrangement links TRBV5-5 to TRBJ1-6; tentatively, D is TRBD1 (5 bases). The CDR3 is 18 amino acids. Germline V gene data show CDR1 as SGHKS and CDR2 as YYEKEE (reference sequence). The V and J ends lost 4 bases and 3 bases respectively, with 20 bases between them. This CDR3 reads CASSRDGAETFYNSPLHF. The CDR3 region has the DNA TGTGCCAGCAGCCGTGATGGGGCCGAAACCTTCTATAATTCACCCCTCCACTTT.

The J gene is TRBJ2-1, the V gene TRBV3-1 (or the pseudogene TRBV3-2); 8 positions agree with TRBD2. Germline V CDR1 and CDR2: LGHDT, YNNKEL (reference sequence). The ends lost 1 base at V and 11 bases at J; junction bases unmatched: 1. The CDR3 consists of 12 residues. CDR3 loop: CASSQAGGKQFF. CDR3 bases: TGTGCCAGCAGCCAAGCGGGGGGGAAGCAGTTCTTC.

V gene TRBV7-9 combines with J gene TRBJ2-5; 10 nucleotides align to TRBD1. V dropped 2 bases and J dropped 3; count of bases not matched to a gene: 3. The CDR3 is 15 residues long. Germline V gene data show CDR1 as SEHNR and CDR2 as FQNEAQ (reference sequence). The CDR3 loop is CASSLKDRGKETQYF. DNA of the CDR3: TGTGCCAGCAGCTTAAAGGACAGGGGGAAAGAGACCCAGTACTTC.

The genes are TRBV6-4 and TRBJ1-1, with 12 bases matching TRBD1. Losses at the gene ends were 6 bases for V and 6 bases for J; bases not matched to a gene: 5. The CDR3 is made up of 14 amino acids. Looked up from germline, CDR1 is MRHNA and CDR2 is SNTAGT. This chain's CDR3 is CASRGDRGHSEAFF. For the CDR3, the DNA is TGTGCCAGCAGGGGGGACAGGGGGCATTCTGAAGCTTTCTTT.

This sequence joins TRBV7-9 and TRBJ2-5; D is unresolved. Germline V gene lookup returns CDR1 SEHNR and CDR2 FQNEAQ (reference sequence). V was shortened by 4 bases and J by 1 base, with 10 bases between the two germline ends. This CDR3 region has 14 residues. The CDR3 here is CASSSRQVQETQYF. The CDR3 DNA sequence: TGTGCCAGCAGCTCACGACAAGTCCAAGAGACCCAGTACTTC.

The rearrangement joins TRBV12-5 to TRBJ1-2; tentatively, D is TRBD1 (5 bases). CDR1 and CDR2 (germline): LGHNT, FRNRAP. The CDR3 runs to 13 residues. V was cut by 7 bases and J by 8 bases, with 17 bases left in between. The CDR3 region has the DNA TGTGCTAGTGCCATCCATGGGGGGTACGGCTACACCTTC. This encodes CASAIHGGYGYTF.

CDR3 sequence: CASSSTGVGEQYF. The CDR3 bases are TGTGCCAGTAGTTCCACAGGGGTTGGCGAGCAGTACTTC. The V and J genes are TRBV19 and TRBJ2-7; 7 nucleotides line up with TRBD1. Germline lookup yields CDR1 LNHDA and CDR2 SQIVND (reference sequence). This CDR3 has 13 residues. The V gene end was trimmed by 5 bases and the J gene end by 6 bases; junction bases not matched to a gene: 7.

This clone was counted between two and nine times. The rearrangement joins TRBV19 to TRBJ1-2; D remains ambiguous. The CDR3 sequence is 14 residues long. V lost 0 bases to trimming and J lost 7 bases, with 12 bases between them. CDR1 LNHDA and CDR2 SQIVND come from the germline V gene (reference sequence). The chain's CDR3 is CASSIEGRTGGYTF. CDR3 coding DNA: TGTGCCAGTAGTATAGAAGGCCGCACGGGTGGCTACACCTTC.

The J gene is TRBJ2-1, the V gene TRBV10-2; tentatively, D is TRBD1 (6 bases). The CDR3 extends over 15 amino acids. The V end lost 3 bases, the J end lost 3 bases, and 12 bases lay between the germline ends. Germline CDR1 WSHSY, CDR2 SAAADI. CDR3 residues: CASSEAGADYNEQFF. In DNA form, the CDR3 reads TGCGCCAGCAGTGAAGCAGGGGCGGACTACAATGAGCAGTTCTTC.

This clone was detected a few times. The chain recombines TRBV18 with TRBJ2-7; unclear D gene. CDR3 size: 12 residues. Germline CDR1 and CDR2: KGHSH and LQKENI. The ends were cut back, 4 bases at V and 2 bases at J, with 6 bases in the middle. In DNA, the CDR3 is TGTGCCAGCTCACTGTCAACCTACGAGCAGTACTTC. Translated, it gives CASSLSTYEQYF.

The chain couples TRBV7-2 to TRBJ1-3, with D possibly matching TRBD1 (6 bases). Trimming removed 0 bases at V and 2 bases at J, with 8 bases between. The germline V gene encodes CDR1 SGHTA and CDR2 FQGNSA. This CDR3 comprises 15 residues. CDR3 in amino acids: CASSLATGTGNTIYF. CDR3 sequence (DNA): TGTGCCAGCAGCTTAGCCACAGGGACTGGAAACACCATATATTTT.

CDR3 loop: CASSADSYTNQPQHF. The CDR3 nucleotides read TGTGCCAGCAGCGCCGACAGCTACACCAATCAGCCCCAGCATTTT. The J gene is TRBJ1-5, the V gene TRBV9; possibly TRBD1 for D (5 bases). Trimming cost V 3 bases and J 3 bases, with 13 bases left between them. This CDR3 region has 15 residues. Per the germline V gene, CDR1 is SGDLS and CDR2 is YYNGEE.

V and J are TRBV6-5 and TRBJ2-3; 8 nucleotides agree with TRBD1. The V and J ends lost 2 bases and 6 bases, in that order; junction bases with no gene match: 4. CDR1 is MNHEY and CDR2 is SVGAGI in the germline V gene. This CDR3 is built from 14 residues. CDR3 region: CASSYAGGDDTQYF. The CDR3 nucleotides read TGTGCCAGCAGTTACGCAGGGGGCGATGATACGCAGTATTTT.

On this clone itself: Compared with germline, one end of the junction differs, possibly owing to a read error. In the same sample, other DNA sequences code for this CDR3. V gene TRBV13 combines with J gene TRBJ1-1; 7 nucleotides agree with TRBD1. Germline V gene data show CDR1 as PRHDT and CDR2 as FYEKMQ (reference sequence). The CDR3 has 15 amino acids. The CDR3 loop is CASSFGQVLNTEAFF. CDR3 nucleotide sequence: TGTGCCAGCAGCTTCGGACAGGTCTTGAACACTGAAGCCTTCTTT.

The chain combines TRBV12-5 with TRBJ2-1, with D perhaps TRBD2 (5 bases). The CDR3 is 15 residues long. V lost 2 bases, J lost 5 bases, and 13 bases lay in between. In germline, CDR1 is LGHNT, CDR2 FRNRAP. The CDR3 DNA follows: TGTGCTAGTGGTTTGAGGATCGACTATAACAATGAGCAGTTCTTC. Translating gives CASGLRIDYNNEQFF.

The gene calls are TRBV28 and TRBJ2-5, with a possible D match to TRBD2 (5 bases). This CDR3 is 17 amino acids long. CDR1 is MDHEN, CDR2 SYDVKM, per germline. The V end was cut by 5 bases, the J end by 7 bases, with 26 bases between. Here the CDR3 reads CASSDYLQRVSLGTQYF. The CDR3 DNA reads TGTGCCAGCAGTGACTACCTCCAACGGGTTTCTTTGGGGACCCAGTACTTC.

The V call is TRBV7-7, the J call TRBJ2-3, with TRBD2 matching 14 bases. Losses at the gene ends were 5 bases for V and 6 bases for J; bases not matched to a gene: 7. Germline V gives CDR1 SSHAT, CDR2 FNYEAQ (reference sequence). The CDR3 has 16 residues. The CDR3 DNA reads TGTGCCAGCAGCCGAGGACTAGCGGGAGGCGGGGATACGCAGTATTTT. This translates into CASSRGLAGGGDTQYF.

V and J are TRBV29-1 and TRBJ2-3; tentative D call: TRBD2 (5 bases). CDR1 is SQVTM and CDR2 is ANQGSEA in the germline V gene. The CDR3 extends over 13 amino acids. Deletions cut 3 bases from V and 3 bases from J, with 10 bases between. DNA of the CDR3: TGCAGCGTTGACAGAGCGGAGACAGATACGCAGTATTTT. Its translation: CSVDRAETDTQYF.

The chain carries TRBV29-1 and TRBJ2-5; 11 bases fit TRBD1. Trimming at V came to 5 bases and at J to 5 bases, leaving 7 bases not matched to a gene. The germline V gene encodes CDR1 SQVTM and CDR2 ANQGSEA. This CDR3 has 14 amino acids. This CDR3 reads CSVSDRGLGETQYF. In DNA form, the CDR3 reads TGCAGCGTTTCGGACAGGGGGCTCGGGGAGACCCAGTACTTC.